This entry lists 8 T cell receptor beta chains sequenced from one sample in a study of T-cell reconstitution after alpha-beta-depleted transplantation in children. TCRbeta library construction was performed incorporating unique molecular identifiers. From the PCR reads, TCRdb called clonotypes with MiXCR, one entry per CDR3 protein. The sample includes about 340,000 distinct CDR3 sequences, 16% seen only once; the top ten take around 38%. This material consisted of PBMCs, mostly from graft donor cells, taken 360 days after TCRalphabeta/CD19-depleted stem cell transplant. These receptors were taken from a male patient aged 2 to 9 who had a stem cell transplant for acute lymphoblastic leukemia, so the T cells may come from the graft donor.

This clonotype has a count of ten or more. V is TRBV29-1 and J is TRBJ2-2; 8 nucleotides agree with TRBD1. From germline, CDR1 is SQVTM and CDR2 ANQGSEA. This CDR3 has 15 residues. Losses at the gene ends were 8 bases for V and 4 bases for J; bases not matched to a gene: 12. CDR3 bases: TGCAGCATCCTACAGGGGGAAGCGGCCACCGGGGAGCTGTTTTTT. Residues: CSILQGEAATGELFF.

The chain employs TRBV9 and TRBJ2-3; D is possibly TRBD2 (5 bases). The ends were cut back, 0 bases at V and 2 bases at J, with 13 bases in the middle. The germline CDR1 and CDR2 sequences are SGDLS and YYNGEE. The CDR3 runs 16 residues. CDR3 nucleotides: TGTGCCAGCAGCGTAGAGAGCGGTTGGGACACAGATACGCAGTATTTT. Translated, it gives CASSVESGWDTDTQYF.

There are many counts of this clonotype. V gene TRBV10-3 combines with J gene TRBJ2-7; 7 bases match TRBD2. The CDR3 extends over 14 amino acids. In germline, CDR1 is ENHRY, CDR2 SYGVKD. The V and J ends lost 0 bases and 2 bases, in that order; junction bases with no gene match: 1. Here the CDR3 reads CAISESGTTYEQYF. The CDR3 DNA follows: TGTGCCATCAGTGAGTCCGGGACTACCTACGAGCAGTACTTC.

This clonotype has a handful of counts. V and J are TRBV12-3 or TRBV12-4 and TRBJ2-3; D is perhaps TRBD1 (5 bases). Trimming cost V 3 bases and J 5 bases, with 30 bases left between them. This CDR3 spans 20 amino acids. Written as DNA, the CDR3 is TGTGCCAGCAGTTTCCGCCCCAGGCTAGTCCCTCAGGGCAATAAAGATACGCAGTATTTT. Its protein product is CASSFRPRLVPQGNKDTQYF.

This rearrangement joins TRBV6-2 or TRBV6-3 to TRBJ2-2; TRBD1 might be the D (5 bases). From germline, CDR1 is MNHEY and CDR2 SVGEGT. The length of the CDR3 is 14 residues. Trimming took off 6 bases at V and 4 bases at J, with 12 bases between the two ends. The DNA for the CDR3 is TGTGCCAGCAGCACCAGGGTAGCCACCGGGGAGCTGTTTTTT. It yields the protein CASSTRVATGELFF.

The rearrangement joins TRBV10-2 to TRBJ2-1; D might be TRBD2 (5 bases). Trimming pared 4 bases from V and 0 bases from J, leaving 19 bases between. The CDR3 spans 18 residues. In germline, CDR1 is WSHSY, CDR2 SAAADI. The CDR3 DNA follows: TGCGCCAGCAGTGTCCCCCCCGGCGGGCCTAGCTCCTACAATGAGCAGTTCTTC. Its translation: CASSVPPGGPSSYNEQFF.

This clonotype was seen repeatedly, ten times or more. The chain combines TRBV29-1 with TRBJ2-5; no firm D call. Germline values: CDR1 SQVTM, CDR2 ANQGSEA. The CDR3 covers 13 residues. The V and J ends lost 3 bases and 0 bases respectively, with 8 bases between them. In nucleotides, the CDR3 is TGCAGCGTTGAGTATTTCTACCAAGAGACCCAGTACTTC. Translated, it gives CSVEYFYQETQYF.

This clonotype was seen just once. The chain couples TRBV12-3 or TRBV12-4 to TRBJ1-1; D might be TRBD1 (5 bases). The CDR3 covers 17 residues. V lost 2 bases and J 0 bases, leaving 16 bases between the germline ends. The CDR3 coding sequence is TGTGCCAGCAGTTTACGTATGGGGTCAGGGATGAACACTGAAGCTTTCTTT. This encodes CASSLRMGSGMNTEAFF.